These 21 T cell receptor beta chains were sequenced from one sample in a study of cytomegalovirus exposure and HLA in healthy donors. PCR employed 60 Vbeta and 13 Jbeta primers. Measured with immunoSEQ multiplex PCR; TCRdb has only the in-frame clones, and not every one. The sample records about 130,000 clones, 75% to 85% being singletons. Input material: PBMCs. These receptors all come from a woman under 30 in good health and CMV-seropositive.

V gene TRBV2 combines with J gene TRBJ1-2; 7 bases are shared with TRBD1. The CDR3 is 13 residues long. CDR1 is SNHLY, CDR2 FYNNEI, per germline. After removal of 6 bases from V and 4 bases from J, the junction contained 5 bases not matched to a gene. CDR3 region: CASRDAGGYGYTF. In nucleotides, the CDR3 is TGTGCCAGCAGAGACGCAGGGGGCTATGGCTACACCTTC.

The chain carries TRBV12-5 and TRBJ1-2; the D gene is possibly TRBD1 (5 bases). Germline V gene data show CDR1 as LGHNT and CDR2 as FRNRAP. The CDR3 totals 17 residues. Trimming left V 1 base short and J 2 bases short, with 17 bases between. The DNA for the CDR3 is TGTGCTAGTGGTTTGGGCCCTGAGAGGGGAGGGAACTATGGCTACACCTTC. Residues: CASGLGPERGGNYGYTF. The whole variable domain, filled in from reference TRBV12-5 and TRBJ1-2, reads DARVTQTPRHKVTEMGQEVTMRCQPILGHNTVFWYRQTMMQGLELLAYFRNRAPLDDSGMPKDRFSAEMPDATLATLKIQPSEPRDSAVYFCASGLGPERGGNYGYTFGSGTRLTVV.

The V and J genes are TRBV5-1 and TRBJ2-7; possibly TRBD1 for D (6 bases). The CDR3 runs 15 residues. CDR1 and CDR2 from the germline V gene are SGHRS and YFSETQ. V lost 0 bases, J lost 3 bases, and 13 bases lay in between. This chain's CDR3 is CASSLEVTGLYEQYF. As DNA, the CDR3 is TGCGCCAGCAGCTTGGAGGTGACAGGTCTCTACGAGCAGTACTTC. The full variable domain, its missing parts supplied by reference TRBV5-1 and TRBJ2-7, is KAGVTQTPRYLIKTRGQQVTLSCSPISGHRSVSWYQQTPGQGLQFLFEYFSETQRNKGNFPGRFSGRQFSNSRSEMNVSTLELGDSALYLCASSLEVTGLYEQYFGPGTRLTVT.

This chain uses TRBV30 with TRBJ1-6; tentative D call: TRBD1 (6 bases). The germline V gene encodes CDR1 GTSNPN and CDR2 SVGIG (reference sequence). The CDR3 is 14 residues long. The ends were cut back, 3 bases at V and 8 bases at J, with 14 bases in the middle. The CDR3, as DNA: TGTGCCTGGAGGAGAACAGGGTTAGATTCACCCCTCCACTTT. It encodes CAWRRTGLDSPLHF.

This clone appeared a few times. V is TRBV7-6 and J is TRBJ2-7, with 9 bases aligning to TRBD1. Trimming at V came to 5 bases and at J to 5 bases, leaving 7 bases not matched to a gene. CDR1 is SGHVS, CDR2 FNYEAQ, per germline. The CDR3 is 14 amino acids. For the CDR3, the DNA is TGTGCCAGCAGCCCCGGGACAGGGCGCCACGAGCAGTACTTC. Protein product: CASSPGTGRHEQYF.

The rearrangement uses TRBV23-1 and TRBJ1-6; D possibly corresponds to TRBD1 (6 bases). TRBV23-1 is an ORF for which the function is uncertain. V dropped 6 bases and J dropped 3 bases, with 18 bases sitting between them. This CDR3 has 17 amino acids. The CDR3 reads CASSRDTGMSYNSPLHF. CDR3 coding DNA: TGCGCCAGCAGCCGGGACACCGGAATGAGCTATAATTCACCCCTCCACTTT.

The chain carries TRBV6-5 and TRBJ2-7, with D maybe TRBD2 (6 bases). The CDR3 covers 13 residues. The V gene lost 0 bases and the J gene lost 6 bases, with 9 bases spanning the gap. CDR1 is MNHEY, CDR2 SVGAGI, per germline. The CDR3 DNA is TGTGCCAGCAGTTACTCACGGGGGAGCGAGCAGTACTTC. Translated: CASSYSRGSEQYF.

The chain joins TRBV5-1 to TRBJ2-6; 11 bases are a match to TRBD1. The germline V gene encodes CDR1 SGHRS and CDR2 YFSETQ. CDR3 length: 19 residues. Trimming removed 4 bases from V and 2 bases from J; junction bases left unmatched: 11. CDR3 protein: CASSTSGTGGLTGANVLTF. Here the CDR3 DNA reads TGCGCCAGCAGCACCTCCGGGACAGGGGGACTAACTGGGGCCAACGTCCTGACTTTC.

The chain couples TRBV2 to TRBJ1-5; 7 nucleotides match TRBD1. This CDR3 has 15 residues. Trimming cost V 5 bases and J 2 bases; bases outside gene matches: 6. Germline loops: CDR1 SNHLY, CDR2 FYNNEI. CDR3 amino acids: CASSKSGGGNQPQHF. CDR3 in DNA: TGTGCCAGCAGTAAGTCAGGGGGAGGCAATCAGCCCCAGCATTTT.

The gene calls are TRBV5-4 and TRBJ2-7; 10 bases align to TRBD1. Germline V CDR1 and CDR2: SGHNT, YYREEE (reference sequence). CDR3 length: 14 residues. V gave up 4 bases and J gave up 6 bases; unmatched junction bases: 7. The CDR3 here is CASSPGQGNFEQYF. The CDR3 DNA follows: TGTGCCAGCAGCCCGGGACAGGGGAACTTCGAGCAGTACTTC.

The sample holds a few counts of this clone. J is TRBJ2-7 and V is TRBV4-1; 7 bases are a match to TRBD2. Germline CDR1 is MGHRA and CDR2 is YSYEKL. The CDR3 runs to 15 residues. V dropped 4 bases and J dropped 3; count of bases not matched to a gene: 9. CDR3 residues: CASSLAGVAYYEQYF. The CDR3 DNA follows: TGCGCCAGCAGCCTGGCGGGGGTAGCTTACTACGAGCAGTACTTC.

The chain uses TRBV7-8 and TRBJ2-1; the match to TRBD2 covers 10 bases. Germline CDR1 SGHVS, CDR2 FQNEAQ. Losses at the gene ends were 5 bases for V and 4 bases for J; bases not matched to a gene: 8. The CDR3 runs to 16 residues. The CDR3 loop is CASSPAGLALYNEQFF. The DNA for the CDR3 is TGTGCCAGCAGCCCAGCGGGACTAGCGCTGTACAATGAGCAGTTCTTC.

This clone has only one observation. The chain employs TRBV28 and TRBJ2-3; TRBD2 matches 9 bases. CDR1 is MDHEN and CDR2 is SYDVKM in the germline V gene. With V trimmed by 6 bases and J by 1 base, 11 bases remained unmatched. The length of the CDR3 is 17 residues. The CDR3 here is CASRVSWRGGGTDTQYF. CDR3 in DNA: TGTGCCAGCAGGGTATCGTGGCGGGGGGGCGGCACAGATACGCAGTATTTT. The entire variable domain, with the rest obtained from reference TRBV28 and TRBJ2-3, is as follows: DVKVTQSSRYLVKRTGEKVFLECVQDMDHENMFWYRQDPGLGLRLIYFSYDVKMKEKGDIPEGYSVSREKKERFSLILESASTNQTSMYLCASRVSWRGGGTDTQYFGPGTRLTVL.

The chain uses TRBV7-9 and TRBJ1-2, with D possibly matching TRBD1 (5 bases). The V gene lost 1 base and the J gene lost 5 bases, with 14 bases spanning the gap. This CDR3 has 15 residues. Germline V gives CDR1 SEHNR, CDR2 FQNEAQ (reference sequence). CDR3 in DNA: TGTGCCAGCAGCTTAGTTGTGGGGCTTGCTTATGGCTACACCTTC. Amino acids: CASSLVVGLAYGYTF.

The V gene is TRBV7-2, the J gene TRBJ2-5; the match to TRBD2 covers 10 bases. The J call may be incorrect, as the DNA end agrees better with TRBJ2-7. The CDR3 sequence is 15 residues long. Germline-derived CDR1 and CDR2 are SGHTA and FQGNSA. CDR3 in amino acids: CASSGGVAGGDEQYF. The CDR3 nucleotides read TGTGCCAGCAGCGGTGGGGTAGCGGGGGGAGACGAGCAGTACTTC.

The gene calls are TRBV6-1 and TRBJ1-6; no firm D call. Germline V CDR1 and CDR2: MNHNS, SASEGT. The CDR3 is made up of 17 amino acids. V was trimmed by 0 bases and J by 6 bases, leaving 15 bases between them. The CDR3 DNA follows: TGTGCCAGCAGTGAAGCGTTTGGCAGGAAAATTAATTCACCCCTCCACTTT. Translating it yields CASSEAFGRKINSPLHF.

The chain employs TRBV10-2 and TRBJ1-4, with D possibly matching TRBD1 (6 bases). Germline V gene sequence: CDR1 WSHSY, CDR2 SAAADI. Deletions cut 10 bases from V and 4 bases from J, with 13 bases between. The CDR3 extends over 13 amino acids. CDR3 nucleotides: TGCGCCATCGCGACAGGTCTTAATGAAAAACTGTTTTTT. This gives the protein CAIATGLNEKLFF.

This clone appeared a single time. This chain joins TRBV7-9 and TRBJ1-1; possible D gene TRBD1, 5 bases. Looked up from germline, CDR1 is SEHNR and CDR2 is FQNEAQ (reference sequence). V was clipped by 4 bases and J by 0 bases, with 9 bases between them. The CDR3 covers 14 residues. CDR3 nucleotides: TGTGCCAGCAGCTCAGGGTCGATGAACACTGAAGCTTTCTTT. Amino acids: CASSSGSMNTEAFF. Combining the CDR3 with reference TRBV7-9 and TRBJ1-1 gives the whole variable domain DTGVSQNPRHKITKRGQNVTFRCDPISEHNRLYWYRQTLGQGPEFLTYFQNEAQLEKSRLLSDRFSAERPKGSFSTLEIQRTEQGDSAMYLCASSSGSMNTEAFFGQGTRLTVV.

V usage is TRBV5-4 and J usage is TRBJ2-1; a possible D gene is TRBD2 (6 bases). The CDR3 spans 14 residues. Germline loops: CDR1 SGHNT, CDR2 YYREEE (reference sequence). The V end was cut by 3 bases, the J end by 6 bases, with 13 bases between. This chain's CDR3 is CASSSPDGGNEQFF. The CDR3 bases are TGTGCCAGCAGCTCCCCTGACGGGGGCAATGAGCAGTTCTTC.

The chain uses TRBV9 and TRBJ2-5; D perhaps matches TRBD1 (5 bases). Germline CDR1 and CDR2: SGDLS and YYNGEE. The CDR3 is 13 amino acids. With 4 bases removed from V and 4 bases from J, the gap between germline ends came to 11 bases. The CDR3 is CASSLEQGETQYF. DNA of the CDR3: TGTGCCAGCAGCCTAGAGCAGGGAGAGACCCAGTACTTC.

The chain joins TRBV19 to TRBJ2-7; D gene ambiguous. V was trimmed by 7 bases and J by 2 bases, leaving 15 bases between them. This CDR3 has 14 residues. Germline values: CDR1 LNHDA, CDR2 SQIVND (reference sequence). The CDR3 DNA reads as TGTGCCAGTACCTCCCGGCCGGGTGCCTACGAGCAGTACTTC. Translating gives CASTSRPGAYEQYF.